Sequencing of this TCR beta chain was carried out in a study of blood T cell repertoires in COVID-19. Study-level information: Samples of COVID-19 (acute and convalescent) were obtained from the United States, Italy and Spain. PBMCs, B-cell-depleted T cells, or T cells were the source of the cDNA or gDNA that made up the material.

V trimming: 1 base; J trimming: 12 bases; junction bases outside the gene matches: 15. The CDR3 is 17 amino acids. CDR1 is SEHNR, CDR2 FQNEAQ, per germline (reference sequence). As handled by the study authors: Amplification from reference gene primers served as the basis for estimated nucleated cell counts. The assay was immunoSEQ multiplex PCR, and TCRdb's table has in-frame clones only and misses some. V, J and clone size were drawn from that table, and D and trimming were deduced from the DNA. The sample holds some 110,000 clones, approximately 85% seen once. This clonotype was sampled from a man in his fifties with acute or convalescent COVID-19. The sample comprised peripheral blood. J is TRBJ2-1 and V is TRBV7-9; 10 nucleotides match TRBD1. CDR3: CASSLGSGGTGEVGQFF. The CDR3 region has the DNA TGTGCCAGCAGCTTAGGTTCCGGCGGGACAGGGGAGGTTGGGCAGTTCTTC. The full variable domain, its missing parts supplied by reference TRBV7-9 and TRBJ2-1, is DTGVSQNPRHKITKRGQNVTFRCDPISEHNRLYWYRQTLGQGPEFLTYFQNEAQLEKSRLLSDRFSAERPKGSFSTLEIQRTEQGDSAMYLCASSLGSGGTGEVGQFFGPGTRLTVL.